This T cell receptor beta chain is from a study of patients and donors after allogeneic stem cell transplantation. V lost 6 bases and J 0 bases, leaving 22 bases between the germline ends. Germline V gene sequence: CDR1 SGHRS, CDR2 YFSETQ. The CDR3 has 18 residues. One entry per CDR3 protein results from TCRdb running MiXCR on the RT-PCR reads. The sample shows approximately 27,000 distinct CDR3 sequences, roughly 8% of them seen only once. This clonotype is deemed medium-sized. This sequence joins TRBV5-1 and TRBJ2-1, with D possibly being TRBD1 or TRBD2 (5 bases each). Input material: blood, either unsorted or a sorted T cell fraction (not recorded which). The clonotype comes from a human donor who was either an allogeneic HSCT recipient or a stem cell or donor lymphocyte infusion donor (not recorded which). It is not recorded whose cells these are; they may come from a transplant donor. The CDR3 region is CASNPRGSQTFSYNEQFF. CDR3 nucleotides: TGCGCCAGCAACCCCCGGGGCAGTCAAACGTTCTCCTACAATGAGCAGTTCTTC. Variable domain in full (rest from reference TRBV5-1 and TRBJ2-1): KAGVTQTPRYLIKTRGQQVTLSCSPISGHRSVSWYQQTPGQGLQFLFEYFSETQRNKGNFPGRFSGRQFSNSRSEMNVSTLELGDSALYLCASNPRGSQTFSYNEQFFGPGTRLTVL.